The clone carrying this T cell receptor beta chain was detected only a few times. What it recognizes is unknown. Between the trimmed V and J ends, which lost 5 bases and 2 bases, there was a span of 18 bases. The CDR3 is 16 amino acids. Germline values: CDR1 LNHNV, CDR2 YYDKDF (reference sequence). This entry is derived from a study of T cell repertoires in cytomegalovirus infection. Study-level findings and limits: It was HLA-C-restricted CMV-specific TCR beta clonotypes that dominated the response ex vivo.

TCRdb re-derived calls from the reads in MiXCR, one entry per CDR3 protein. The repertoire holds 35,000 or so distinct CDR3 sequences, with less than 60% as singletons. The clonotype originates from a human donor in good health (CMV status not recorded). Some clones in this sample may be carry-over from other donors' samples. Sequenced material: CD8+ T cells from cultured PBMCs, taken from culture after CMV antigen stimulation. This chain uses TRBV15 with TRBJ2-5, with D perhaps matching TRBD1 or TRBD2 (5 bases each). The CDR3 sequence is CATSESPLGPQETQYF. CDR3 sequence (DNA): TGTGCCACCAGCGAATCCCCCCTGGGACCACAAGAGACCCAGTACTTC.